Presented here are 20 T cell receptor beta chains from one specimen sequenced in a study of regulatory T cells in long-lasting Graves disease. Sample time point: newly diagnosed GD, antithyroid drugs for less than 3 months. The TCR library was made from RNA extracted from PBMCs. Building of the TCR beta libraries involved iRepertoire HTBI primers and Arm-PCR of CDR3 regions. Each CDR3 protein is one row after TCRdb ran MiXCR on the multiplex PCR reads. The sample lists about 460,000 distinct CDR3 sequences, 11% to 15% seen once, with approximately 19% in the top ten. The sample was also linked to a second study, of T cells in Graves' hyperthyroidism and ophthalmopathy.

Sequenced material: peripheral blood mononuclear cells (PBMCs), taken at new diagnosis, from a patient treated with antithyroid drugs. The receptors were sampled from a woman aged 45 to 65 with Graves disease.

With respect to this clonotype: This may be a read error: a much more frequent sequence differs by one nucleotide. The chain is built from TRBV2 and TRBJ1-5, with unresolved D. The germline V gene encodes CDR1 SNHLY and CDR2 FYNNEI. This CDR3 is 14 amino acids long. CDR3: CDSSPVNFNQPQHF. The CDR3 DNA follows: TGTGACAGCAGCCCCGTAAATTTCAATCAGCCCCAGCATTTT.

The chain joins TRBV3-1 to TRBJ2-1; TRBD2 matches at 8 bases. CDR3 length equals 16 residues. The junction had 8 bases not matched to a gene; V was cut back by 1 base and J by 6 bases. Germline assignment: CDR1 LGHDT and CDR2 YNNKEL (reference sequence). As DNA, the CDR3 is TGTGCCAGCAGCCAAGGATTAGCGGGGACCTGCAATGAGCAGTTCTTC. It encodes CASSQGLAGTCNEQFF.

This clonotype appeared many times. This chain uses TRBV5-1 with TRBJ1-4; D remains unclear. Germline V gives CDR1 SGHRS, CDR2 YFSETQ. Trimming shortened V by 4 bases and J by 8 bases, and 21 bases separated the two germline ends. The CDR3 is made up of 16 amino acids. DNA for the CDR3: TGCGCCAGCAGCCTACTCGGACGCCCGGCGGGGGAAAAACTGTTTTTT. This sequence encodes CASSLLGRPAGEKLFF.

This clonotype has at least ten counts. The rearrangement uses TRBV6-1 and TRBJ1-1; no definite D call. The CDR3 contains 11 residues. The V gene's germline CDR1 is MNHNS and CDR2 SASEGT. Trimming pared 7 bases from V and 5 bases from J, leaving 8 bases between. The CDR3 sequence: CASTAGTEAFF. The CDR3, as DNA: TGTGCCAGCACCGCGGGGACTGAAGCTTTCTTT.

This clonotype has at least ten counts. The DNA for the CDR3 is TGTGCCAGCAGTGCGGGGATAGCGGGAGCCTCCTACGAGCAGTACTTC. Its protein product is CASSAGIAGASYEQYF. The gene calls are TRBV2 and TRBJ2-7; 9 bases fit TRBD2. V dropped 4 bases and J dropped 0; count of bases not matched to a gene: 7. The germline gives CDR1 SNHLY, CDR2 FYNNEI. This CDR3 has 16 residues.

This clonotype was found many times. V usage is TRBV27 and J usage is TRBJ2-1; TRBD2 aligns across 11 bases. Germline CDR1 reads MNHEY; CDR2 reads SMNVEV (reference sequence). The trim removed 1 base at V and 2 bases at J, leaving 4 bases unmatched. This CDR3 spans 17 amino acids. The CDR3 reads CASSLLSTSGTYNEQFF. The CDR3 region has the DNA TGTGCCAGCAGTTTATTGTCGACTAGCGGGACCTACAATGAGCAGTTCTTC.

This clonotype was counted between two and nine times. The J gene is TRBJ1-2, the V gene TRBV18, with D perhaps TRBD1 (6 bases). The CDR3 totals 15 residues. V lost 3 bases and J lost 8, with 19 bases in between. Germline CDR1 reads KGHSH; CDR2 reads LQKENI. Written as DNA, the CDR3 is TGTGCCAGCTCACCCCGACAGGATGGGGGAGAGGGCTACACCTTC. Protein product: CASSPRQDGGEGYTF.

This clonotype was observed many times. The genes are TRBV7-2 and TRBJ2-7; 9 nucleotides agree with TRBD1. V gave up 5 bases and J gave up 2 bases; unmatched junction bases: 7. The CDR3 totals 15 residues. CDR1 is SGHTA, CDR2 FQGNSA, per germline. The CDR3 DNA reads as TGTGCCAGCAGCCCCCGGGACAGGGAAGCCTACGAGCAGTACTTC. It codes for CASSPRDREAYEQYF.

A few counts support this clonotype. This chain joins TRBV7-6 and TRBJ2-1; D tentatively fits TRBD1 or TRBD2 (5 bases each). Germline assignment: CDR1 SGHVS and CDR2 FNYEAQ. V lost 5 bases, J lost 8 bases, and 10 bases lay in between. This CDR3 has 12 amino acids. This CDR3 reads CASSQRGYEQFF. The CDR3 DNA reads as TGTGCCAGCAGCCAGAGGGGTTATGAGCAGTTCTTC.

This clonotype has ten or more counts. The CDR3 DNA is TGCAGTGTCCCAGGGACTAGCGGGAGTGGGTATGAGACCCAGTACTTC. Translation gives CSVPGTSGSGYETQYF. The chain couples TRBV20-1 to TRBJ2-5; 14 nucleotides align to TRBD2. CDR3 size: 16 residues. Germline assignment: CDR1 DFQATT and CDR2 SNEGSKA (reference sequence). Trimming took 7 bases from V and 5 from J; bases not matched to a gene: 12.

About this clonotype itself: Since a much larger clone is just one base distant, this may be a read error. The chain combines TRBV12-3 or TRBV12-4 with TRBJ2-7; 7 bases map to TRBD2. The CDR3 has 15 residues. V gave up 3 bases and J gave up 7 bases; unmatched junction bases: 12. In nucleotides, the CDR3 is TGTGCCAGCAGTTTTAGCGCGGGGGTCTACAATGAGCAGTACTTC. Residues: CASSFSAGVYNEQYF.

This clonotype was observed at least ten times. The CDR3 sequence is CASSPSTGGEQYF. The DNA for the CDR3 is TGTGCCAGCAGCCCCTCCACCGGGGGCGAGCAGTACTTC. The gene calls are TRBV7-3 and TRBJ2-7; perhaps TRBD2 as D (6 bases). The CDR3 is 13 residues long. Trimming took off 5 bases at V and 6 bases at J, with 14 bases between the two ends. Per germline, CDR1 SGHTA and CDR2 FQGTGA.

The rearrangement joins TRBV19 to TRBJ2-7; 7 bases line up with TRBD1. This CDR3 has 14 amino acids. Looked up from germline, CDR1 is LNHDA and CDR2 is SQIVND (reference sequence). Unmatched junction bases numbered 19, after V lost 9 bases and J lost 11 bases. CDR3 nucleotide sequence: TGTGCCAGCAGGCAAACAGGGTTCGAGGGGGCCGAGTACTTC. Its protein is CASRQTGFEGAEYF. The full variable domain, rest sourced from reference TRBV19 and TRBJ2-7, is DGGITQSPKYLFRKEGQNVTLSCEQNLNHDAMYWYRQDPGQGLRLIYYSQIVNDFQKGDIAEGYSVSREKKESFPLTVTSAQKNPTAFYLCASRQTGFEGAEYFGPGTRLTVT.

Details on this clonotype: It differs at one base from a far larger clone, so likely a read error. This chain connects TRBV5-5 to TRBJ1-1; possible D gene TRBD1, 5 bases. The CDR3 contains 17 residues. Looked up from germline, CDR1 is SGHKS and CDR2 is YYEKEE (reference sequence). CDR3 loop: CASSLGSGTFLNTGAFF. CDR3 DNA: TGTGCCAGCAGTTTGGGAAGTGGGACCTTCTTGAACACTGGAGCTTTCTTT. The full variable domain, with the rest looked up from reference TRBV5-5 and TRBJ1-1, is DAGVTQSPTHLIKTRGQQVTLRCSPISGHKSVSWYQQVLGQGPQFIFQYYEKEERGRGNFPDRFSARQFPNYSSELNVNALLLGDSALYLCASSLGSGTFLNTGAFFGQGTRLTVV.

The genes are TRBV7-9 and TRBJ2-7; D is undetermined. Germline V gives CDR1 SEHNR, CDR2 FQNEAQ (reference sequence). The CDR3 runs to 14 residues. V was shortened by 4 bases and J by 3 bases, with 13 bases between the two germline ends. The CDR3 DNA reads as TGTGCCAGCAGCTATCCCGGGTCCGGCTACGAGCAGTACTTC. It specifies CASSYPGSGYEQYF.

This clonotype came up many times. The chain links TRBV2 to TRBJ1-1; tentative D call: TRBD1 (5 bases). Germline CDR1 is SNHLY and CDR2 is FYNNEI. This CDR3 has 13 residues. V was pared by 6 bases and J by 0 bases, with 8 bases between. CDR3 sequence: CASSAQVNTEAFF. The CDR3 nucleotides are TGTGCCAGCAGCGCACAGGTGAACACTGAAGCTTTCTTT.

Comments on this clonotype: A clone one base away is much larger, so this may be a read error. The chain joins TRBV6-2 or TRBV6-3 to TRBJ2-7; 9 nucleotides agree with TRBD1. The CDR3 sequence is 15 residues long. Trimming cost V 5 bases and J 2 bases; bases outside gene matches: 7. Germline loops: CDR1 MNHEY, CDR2 SVGEGT. The CDR3 loop reads CASSPGTGNTYEQYF. The CDR3 coding sequence is TGTGCCAGCAGTCCCGGGACAGGGAACACCTACGAGCAGTACTTC.

This clonotype was picked up many times. The chain is built from TRBV10-3 and TRBJ2-3, with 10 bases identical to TRBD2. CDR1 is ENHRY, CDR2 SYGVKD, per germline. J gave up 0 bases and V 7 bases, and 22 bases lay outside the gene matches. The CDR3 spans 21 residues. The CDR3 DNA reads TGTGCCATCACCACGTCCAGTAGCGGGAGGTCCGATCATTCTAGCACAGATACGCAGTATTTT. It specifies CAITTSSSGRSDHSSTDTQYF.

This CDR3 is CASRYPGGPNQPQHF. The CDR3, as DNA: TGTGCCAGCAGGTACCCAGGGGGCCCTAATCAGCCCCAGCATTTT. This chain links TRBV28 with TRBJ1-5; TRBD1 agrees at 8 bases. V was clipped by 6 bases and J by 4 bases; unmatched bases: 8. The CDR3 is 15 residues long. Germline lookup yields CDR1 MDHEN and CDR2 SYDVKM.

Ten or more counts support this clonotype. The chain links TRBV28 to TRBJ2-3, with 11 bases aligning to TRBD1. Per the germline V gene, CDR1 is MDHEN and CDR2 is SYDVKM. The V gene end was trimmed by 4 bases and the J gene end by 3 bases; junction bases not matched to a gene: 6. CDR3 length: 16 amino acids. CDR3 nucleotides: TGTGCCAGCAGTTACGGGGACAGGGGGTCTACAGATACGCAGTATTTT. It encodes CASSYGDRGSTDTQYF.